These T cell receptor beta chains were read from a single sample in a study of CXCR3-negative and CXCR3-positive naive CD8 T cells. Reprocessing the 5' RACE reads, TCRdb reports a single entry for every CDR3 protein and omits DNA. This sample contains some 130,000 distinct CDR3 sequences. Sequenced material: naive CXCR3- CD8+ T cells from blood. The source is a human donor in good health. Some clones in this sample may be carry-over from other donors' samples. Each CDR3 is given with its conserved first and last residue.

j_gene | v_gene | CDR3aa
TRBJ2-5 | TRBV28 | CATSDRGQGLETQYF
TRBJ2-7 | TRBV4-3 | CASSQGSGTVYEQYF
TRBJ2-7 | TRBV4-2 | CASSQDPIADFSYEQYF
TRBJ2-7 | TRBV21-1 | CASSKDPPLGQGSAYEQYF
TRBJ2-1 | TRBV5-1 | CASSSIPGLSYNEQFF
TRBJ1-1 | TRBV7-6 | CASSPLDRGESEAFF
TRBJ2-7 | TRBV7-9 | CASSATSGGQRNEQYF
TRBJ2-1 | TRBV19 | CASSMGTTSEQFF
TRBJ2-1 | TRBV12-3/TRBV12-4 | CASTFSPGNEQFF
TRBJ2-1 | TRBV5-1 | CASRGQGGNEQFF
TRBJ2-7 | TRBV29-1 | CSVHENYEQYF
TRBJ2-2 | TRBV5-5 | CASSLYGQGAAGELFF
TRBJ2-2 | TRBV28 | CASSSPRTSGETTGELFF
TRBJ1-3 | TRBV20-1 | CSARGEWGTGGNTIYF
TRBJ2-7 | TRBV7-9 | CASSRGEYEQYF
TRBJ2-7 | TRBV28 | CASSLFDRDYEQYF
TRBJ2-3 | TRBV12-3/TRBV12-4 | CASFSGDPTDTQYF
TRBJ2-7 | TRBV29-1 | CGVVGVAYEQYF
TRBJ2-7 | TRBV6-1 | CASVRPTRDRGSHEQYF
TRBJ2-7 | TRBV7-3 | CASSRERGRDYEQYF
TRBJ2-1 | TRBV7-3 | CASSLSGGVRNEQFF
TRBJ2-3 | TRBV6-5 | CASSYDNGLTTDTQYF
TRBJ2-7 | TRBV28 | CASSLSRSYLQFYEQYF
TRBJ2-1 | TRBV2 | CASVSSYSYNEQFF
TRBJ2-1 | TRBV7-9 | CASSLAGSRNEQLF
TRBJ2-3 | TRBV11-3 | CASSGTDSTDTQYF
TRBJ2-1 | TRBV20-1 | CSASGLSGRIYNEQFF
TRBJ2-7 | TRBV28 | CASSLVASGAYEQYF
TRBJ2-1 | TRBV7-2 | CASRVPPSSGGARNEQFF
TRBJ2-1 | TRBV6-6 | CASTYAIDGSREQFF
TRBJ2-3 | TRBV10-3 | CAIEQGDSTDTQYF
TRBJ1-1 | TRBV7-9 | CASSFPRTANTEAFF
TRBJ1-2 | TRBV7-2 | CASSLEGGEVYGYTF
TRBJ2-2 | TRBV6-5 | CASSYSGTGELFF
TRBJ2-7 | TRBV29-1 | CSVVSPSSYEQYF
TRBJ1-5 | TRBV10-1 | CASSESKTDHPPQHF
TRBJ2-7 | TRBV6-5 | CASSYKGAYEQYF
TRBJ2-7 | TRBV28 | CASSETLSRGEQYF
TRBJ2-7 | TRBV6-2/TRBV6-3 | CASSRNRVNYEQYF
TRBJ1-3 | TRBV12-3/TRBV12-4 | CASSQTSRGHSGNTIYF
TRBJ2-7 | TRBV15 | CATSGGDISYEQYF
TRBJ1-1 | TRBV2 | CASSLLAPRVEAFF
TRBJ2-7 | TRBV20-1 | CSAREQKGYEQYF
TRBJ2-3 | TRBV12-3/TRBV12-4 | CASSPPTGGTDTQYF
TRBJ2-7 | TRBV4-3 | CASSQDRGTAYEQYF
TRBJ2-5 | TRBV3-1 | CASSQGDNQETQYF
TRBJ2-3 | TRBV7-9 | CASSSTSGGIADTQYF
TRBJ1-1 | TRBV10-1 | CASSESHPGQGNTEAFF
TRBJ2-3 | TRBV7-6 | CASSFTGGTDTQYF
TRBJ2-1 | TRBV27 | CASSNGPESSYNEQFF
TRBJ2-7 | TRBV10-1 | CASTNTNPYWITFEQYF
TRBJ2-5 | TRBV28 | CASSTRQVMGGETQYF
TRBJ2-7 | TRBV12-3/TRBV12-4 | CASSYGTGRYEQYF
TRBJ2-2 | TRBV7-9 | CASSLAPGESTGELFF
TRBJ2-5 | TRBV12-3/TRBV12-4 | CASSYLGTGQETQYF